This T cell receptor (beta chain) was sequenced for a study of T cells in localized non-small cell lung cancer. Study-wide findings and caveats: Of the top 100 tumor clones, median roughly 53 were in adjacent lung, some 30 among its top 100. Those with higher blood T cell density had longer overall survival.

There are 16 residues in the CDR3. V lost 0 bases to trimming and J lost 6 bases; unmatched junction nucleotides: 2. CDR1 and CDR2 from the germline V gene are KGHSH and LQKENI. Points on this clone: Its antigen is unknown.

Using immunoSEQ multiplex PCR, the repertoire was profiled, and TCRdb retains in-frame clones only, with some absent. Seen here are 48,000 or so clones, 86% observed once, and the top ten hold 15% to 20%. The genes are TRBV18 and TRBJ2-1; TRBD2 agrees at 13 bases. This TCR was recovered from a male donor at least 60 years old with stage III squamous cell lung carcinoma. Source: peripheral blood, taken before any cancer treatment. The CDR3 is CASSPPGLAGFNEQFF. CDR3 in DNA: TGTGCCAGCTCACCACCGGGACTAGCGGGGTTCAATGAGCAGTTCTTC.